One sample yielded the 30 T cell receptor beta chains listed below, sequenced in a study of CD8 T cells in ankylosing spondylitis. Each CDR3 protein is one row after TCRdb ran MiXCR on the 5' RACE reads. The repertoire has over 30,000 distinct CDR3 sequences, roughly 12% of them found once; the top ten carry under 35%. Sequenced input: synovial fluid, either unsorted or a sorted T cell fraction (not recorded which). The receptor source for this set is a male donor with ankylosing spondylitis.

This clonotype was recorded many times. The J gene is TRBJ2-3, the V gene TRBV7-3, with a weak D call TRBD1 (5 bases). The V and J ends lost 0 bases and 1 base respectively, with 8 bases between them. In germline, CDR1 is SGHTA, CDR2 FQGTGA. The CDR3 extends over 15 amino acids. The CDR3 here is CASSLTGAGTDTQYF. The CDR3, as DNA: TGTGCCAGCAGCTTAACAGGGGCCGGCACAGATACGCAGTATTTT. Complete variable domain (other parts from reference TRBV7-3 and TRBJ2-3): GAGVSQTPSNKVTEKGKYVELRCDPISGHTALYWYRQSLGQGPEFLIYFQGTGAADDSGLPNDRFFAVRPEGSVSTLKIQRTERGDSAVYLCASSLTGAGTDTQYFGPGTRLTVL.

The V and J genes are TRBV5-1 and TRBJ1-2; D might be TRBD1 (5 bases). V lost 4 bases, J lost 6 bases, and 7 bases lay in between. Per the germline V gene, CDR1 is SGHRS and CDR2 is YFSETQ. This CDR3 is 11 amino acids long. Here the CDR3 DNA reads TGCGCCAGCAGCAGGGACGATGGCTACACCTTC. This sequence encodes CASSRDDGYTF. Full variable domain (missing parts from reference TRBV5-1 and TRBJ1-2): KAGVTQTPRYLIKTRGQQVTLSCSPISGHRSVSWYQQTPGQGLQFLFEYFSETQRNKGNFPGRFSGRQFSNSRSEMNVSTLELGDSALYLCASSRDDGYTFGSGTRLTVV.

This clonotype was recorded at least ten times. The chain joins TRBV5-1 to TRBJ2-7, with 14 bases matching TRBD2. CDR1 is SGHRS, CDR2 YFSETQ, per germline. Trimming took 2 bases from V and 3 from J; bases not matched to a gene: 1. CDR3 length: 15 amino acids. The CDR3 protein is CASSFGLAGGYEQYF. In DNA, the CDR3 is TGCGCCAGCAGCTTTGGACTAGCGGGAGGCTACGAGCAGTACTTC.

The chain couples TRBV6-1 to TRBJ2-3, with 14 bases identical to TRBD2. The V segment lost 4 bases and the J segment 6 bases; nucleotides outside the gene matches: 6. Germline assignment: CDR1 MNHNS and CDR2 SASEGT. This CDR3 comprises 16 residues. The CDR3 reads CASSAGTSGGRDTQYF. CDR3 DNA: TGTGCCAGCAGTGCGGGGACTAGCGGGGGCCGGGATACGCAGTATTTT.

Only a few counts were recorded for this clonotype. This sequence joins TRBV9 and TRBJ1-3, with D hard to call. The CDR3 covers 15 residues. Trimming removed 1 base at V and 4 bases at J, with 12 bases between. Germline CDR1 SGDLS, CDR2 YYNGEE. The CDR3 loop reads CASSVYSEGGNTIYF. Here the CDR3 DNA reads TGTGCCAGCAGCGTATACAGCGAGGGCGGAAACACCATATATTTT.

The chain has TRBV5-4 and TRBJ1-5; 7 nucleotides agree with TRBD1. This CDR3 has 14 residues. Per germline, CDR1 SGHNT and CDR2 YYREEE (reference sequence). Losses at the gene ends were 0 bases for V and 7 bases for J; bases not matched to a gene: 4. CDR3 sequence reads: CASSLEGAGQPQHF. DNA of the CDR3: TGTGCCAGCAGCTTGGAGGGGGCCGGCCAGCCCCAGCATTTT.

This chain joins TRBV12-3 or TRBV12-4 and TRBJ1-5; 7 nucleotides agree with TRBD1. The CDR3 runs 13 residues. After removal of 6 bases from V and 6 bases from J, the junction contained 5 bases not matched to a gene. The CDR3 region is CASRGQTGQPQHF. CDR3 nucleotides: TGTGCCAGCAGGGGACAGACGGGTCAGCCCCAGCATTTT.

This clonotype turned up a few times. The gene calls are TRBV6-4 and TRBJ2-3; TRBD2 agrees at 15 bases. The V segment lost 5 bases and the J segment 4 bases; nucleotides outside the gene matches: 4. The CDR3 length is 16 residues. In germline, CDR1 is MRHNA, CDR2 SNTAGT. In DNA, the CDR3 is TGTGCCAGCAGTTCCGGACTAGCGGGAGGGCCAGATACGCAGTATTTT. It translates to CASSSGLAGGPDTQYF.

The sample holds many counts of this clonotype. CDR3: CASSSPGQDTYEQYF. As DNA, the CDR3 is TGTGCCAGCAGTTCTCCGGGACAGGATACCTACGAGCAGTACTTC. The rearrangement links TRBV12-3 or TRBV12-4 to TRBJ2-7, with 8 bases lining up with TRBD1. With 4 bases clipped from V and 2 bases from J, the junction kept 7 bases outside the gene matches. The CDR3 contains 15 residues.

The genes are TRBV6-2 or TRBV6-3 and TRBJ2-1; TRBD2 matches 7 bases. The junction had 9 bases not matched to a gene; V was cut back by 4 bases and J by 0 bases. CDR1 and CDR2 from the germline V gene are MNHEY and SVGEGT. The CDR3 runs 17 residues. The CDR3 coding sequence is TGTGCCAGCAGTTTCCTTGCGGGGGTTGTCTCCTACAATGAGCAGTTCTTC. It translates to CASSFLAGVVSYNEQFF.

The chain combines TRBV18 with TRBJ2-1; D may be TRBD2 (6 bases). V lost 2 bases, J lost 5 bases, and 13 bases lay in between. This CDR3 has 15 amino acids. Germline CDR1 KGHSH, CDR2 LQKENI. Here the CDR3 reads CASSPWGENHNEQFF. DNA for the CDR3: TGTGCCAGCTCACCATGGGGGGAGAACCACAATGAGCAGTTCTTC.

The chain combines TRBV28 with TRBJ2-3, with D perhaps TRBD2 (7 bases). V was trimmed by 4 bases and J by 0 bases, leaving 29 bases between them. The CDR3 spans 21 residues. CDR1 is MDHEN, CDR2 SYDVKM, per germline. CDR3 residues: CASSSRRGRALYRLSTDTQYF. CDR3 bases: TGTGCCAGCAGTTCCAGGCGGGGGCGGGCCCTTTACCGCCTTAGCACAGATACGCAGTATTTT.

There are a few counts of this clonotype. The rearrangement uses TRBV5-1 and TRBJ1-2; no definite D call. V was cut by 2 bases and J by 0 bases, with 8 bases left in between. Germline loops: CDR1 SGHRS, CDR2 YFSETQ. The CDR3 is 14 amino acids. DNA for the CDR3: TGCGCCAGCAGCTTAGTTACCCCTAACTATGGCTACACCTTC. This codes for CASSLVTPNYGYTF.

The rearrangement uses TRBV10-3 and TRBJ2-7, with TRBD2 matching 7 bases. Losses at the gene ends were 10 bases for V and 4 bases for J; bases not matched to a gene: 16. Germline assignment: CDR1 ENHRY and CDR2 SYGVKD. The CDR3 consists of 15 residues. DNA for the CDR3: TGTGCCACCGTTAAAAGCGGGGTTATTACGTACGAGCAGTACTTC. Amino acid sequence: CATVKSGVITYEQYF.

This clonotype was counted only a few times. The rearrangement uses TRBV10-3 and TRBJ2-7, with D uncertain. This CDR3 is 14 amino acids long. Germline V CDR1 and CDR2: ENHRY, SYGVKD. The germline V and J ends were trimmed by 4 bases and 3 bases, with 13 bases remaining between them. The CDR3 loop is CAISGAELFYEQYF. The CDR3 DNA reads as TGTGCCATCAGTGGGGCGGAACTATTCTACGAGCAGTACTTC.

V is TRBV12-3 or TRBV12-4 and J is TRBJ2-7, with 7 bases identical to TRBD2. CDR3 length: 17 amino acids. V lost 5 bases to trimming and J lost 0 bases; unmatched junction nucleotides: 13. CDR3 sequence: CASSVGPGGGASYEQYF. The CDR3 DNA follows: TGTGCCAGCAGTGTGGGACCGGGCGGGGGTGCCTCCTACGAGCAGTACTTC.

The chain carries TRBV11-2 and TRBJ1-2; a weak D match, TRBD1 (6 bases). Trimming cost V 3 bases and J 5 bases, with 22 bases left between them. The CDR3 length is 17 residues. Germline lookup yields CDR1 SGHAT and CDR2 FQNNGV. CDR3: CASSLNPLGEGGYGYTF. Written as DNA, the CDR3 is TGTGCCAGCAGCTTGAATCCACTTGGGGAGGGGGGTTATGGCTACACCTTC.

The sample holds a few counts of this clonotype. The CDR3 sequence: CASGLVIAGTELTDTQYF. CDR3 nucleotides: TGTGCTAGTGGTTTGGTGATAGCCGGGACAGAACTCACAGATACGCAGTATTTT. V and J are TRBV12-5 and TRBJ2-3; TRBD1 matches 7 bases. This CDR3 is 18 amino acids long. Germline CDR1 is LGHNT and CDR2 is FRNRAP. J lost 2 bases, V lost 0 bases, and 11 bases had no gene match.

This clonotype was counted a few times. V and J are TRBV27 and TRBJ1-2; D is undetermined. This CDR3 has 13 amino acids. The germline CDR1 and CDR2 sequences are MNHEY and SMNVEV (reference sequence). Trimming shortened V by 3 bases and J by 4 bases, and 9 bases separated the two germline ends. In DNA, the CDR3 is TGTGCCAGCAGTTTGAAAGGCTCCTATGGCTACACCTTC. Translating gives CASSLKGSYGYTF.

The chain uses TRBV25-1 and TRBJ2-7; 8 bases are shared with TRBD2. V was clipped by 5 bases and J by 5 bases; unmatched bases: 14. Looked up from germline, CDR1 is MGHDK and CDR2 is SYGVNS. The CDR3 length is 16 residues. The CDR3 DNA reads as TGTGCCAGCAGTACTTCAATTCGGCCGGGGGGGGACGAGCAGTACTTC. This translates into CASSTSIRPGGDEQYF.

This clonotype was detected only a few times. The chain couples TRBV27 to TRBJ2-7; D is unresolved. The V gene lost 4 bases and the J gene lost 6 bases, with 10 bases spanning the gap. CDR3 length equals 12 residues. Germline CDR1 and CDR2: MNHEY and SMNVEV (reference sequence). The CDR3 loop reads CASSCPQCEQYF. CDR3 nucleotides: TGTGCCAGCAGTTGTCCGCAGTGCGAGCAGTACTTC.

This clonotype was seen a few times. The CDR3 DNA reads TGTGCCAGTAGTATAGGACTAGCGGGAGTATCCTACGAGCAGTACTTC. Protein: CASSIGLAGVSYEQYF. This chain connects TRBV19 to TRBJ2-7, with 12 bases that match TRBD2. The CDR3 consists of 16 residues. The V gene's germline CDR1 is LNHDA and CDR2 SQIVND (reference sequence). The ends lost 1 base at V and 1 base at J; junction bases unmatched: 2.

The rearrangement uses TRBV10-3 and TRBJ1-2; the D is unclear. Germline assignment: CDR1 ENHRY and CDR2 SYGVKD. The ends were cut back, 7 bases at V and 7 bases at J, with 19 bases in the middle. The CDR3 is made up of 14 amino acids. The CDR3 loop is CAIKAFLVAPGYTF. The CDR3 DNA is TGTGCCATCAAAGCCTTTTTAGTCGCCCCTGGCTACACCTTC.

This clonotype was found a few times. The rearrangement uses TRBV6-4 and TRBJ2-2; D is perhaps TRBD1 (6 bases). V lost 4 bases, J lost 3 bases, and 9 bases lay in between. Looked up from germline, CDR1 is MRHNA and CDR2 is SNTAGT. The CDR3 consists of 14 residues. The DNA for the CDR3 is TGTGCCAGCAGTGCAGACAGGCACACCGGGGAGCTGTTTTTT. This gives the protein CASSADRHTGELFF.

In DNA form, the CDR3 reads TGTGCCAGCAGCTGGGGGACCTCGAATGAGCAGTTCTTC. This translates into CASSWGTSNEQFF. V and J are TRBV7-9 and TRBJ2-1; D is tentatively TRBD1 or TRBD2 (5 bases each). Looked up from germline, CDR1 is SEHNR and CDR2 is FQNEAQ (reference sequence). The V end lost 4 bases, the J end lost 7 bases, and 11 bases lay between the germline ends. The CDR3 covers 13 residues.

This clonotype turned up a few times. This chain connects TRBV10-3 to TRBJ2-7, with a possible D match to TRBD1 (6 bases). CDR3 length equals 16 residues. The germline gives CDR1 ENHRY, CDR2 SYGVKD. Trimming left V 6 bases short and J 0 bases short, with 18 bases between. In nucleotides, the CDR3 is TGTGCCATCAGATCCCCGGGACACAAGAACTCCTACGAGCAGTACTTC. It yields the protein CAIRSPGHKNSYEQYF.

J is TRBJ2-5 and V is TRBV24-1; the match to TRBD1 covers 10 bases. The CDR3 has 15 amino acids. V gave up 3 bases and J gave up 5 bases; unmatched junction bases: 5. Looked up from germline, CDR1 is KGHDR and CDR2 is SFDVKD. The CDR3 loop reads CATSDLTGGAETQYF. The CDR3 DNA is TGTGCCACCAGTGATCTGACAGGGGGCGCGGAGACCCAGTACTTC.

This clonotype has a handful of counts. The CDR3 region has the DNA TGTGCCAGCAGCTTAACGTGGCGCAGGGCGAACACTGAAGCTTTCTTT. Protein: CASSLTWRRANTEAFF. V usage is TRBV11-2 and J usage is TRBJ1-1; TRBD1 might be the D (5 bases). Between the trimmed V and J ends, which lost 2 bases and 1 base, there was a span of 14 bases. CDR3 length: 16 amino acids. Germline loops: CDR1 SGHAT, CDR2 FQNNGV.

CDR3 nucleotides: TGCAGCGTTCATTGGGGGAGCTATGGCTACACCTTC. This sequence encodes CSVHWGSYGYTF. This chain joins TRBV29-1 and TRBJ1-2; possible D gene TRBD1, 5 bases. Between the trimmed V and J ends, which lost 5 bases and 4 bases, there was a span of 11 bases. Germline V CDR1 and CDR2: SQVTM, ANQGSEA. This CDR3 spans 12 amino acids.

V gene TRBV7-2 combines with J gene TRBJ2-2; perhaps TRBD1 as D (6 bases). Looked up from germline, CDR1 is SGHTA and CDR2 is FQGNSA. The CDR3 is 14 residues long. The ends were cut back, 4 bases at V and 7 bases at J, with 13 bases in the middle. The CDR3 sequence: CASSSQQGSGELFF. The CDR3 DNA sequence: TGTGCCAGCAGCTCGCAACAGGGTAGCGGGGAGCTGTTTTTT. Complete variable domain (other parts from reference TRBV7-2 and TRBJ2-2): GAGVSQSPSNKVTEKGKDVELRCDPISGHTALYWYRQSLGQGLEFLIYFQGNSAPDKSGLPSDRFSAERTGGSVSTLTIQRTQQEDSAVYLCASSSQQGSGELFFGEGSRLTVL.